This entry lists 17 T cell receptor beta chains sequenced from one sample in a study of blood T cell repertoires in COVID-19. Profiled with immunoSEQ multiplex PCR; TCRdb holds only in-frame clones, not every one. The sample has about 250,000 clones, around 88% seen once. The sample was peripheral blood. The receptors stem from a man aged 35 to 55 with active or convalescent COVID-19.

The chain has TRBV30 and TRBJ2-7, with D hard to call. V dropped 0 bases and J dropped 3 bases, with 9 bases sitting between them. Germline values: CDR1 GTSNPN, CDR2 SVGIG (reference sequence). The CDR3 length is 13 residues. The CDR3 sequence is CAWSVQNLYEQYF. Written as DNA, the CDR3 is TGTGCCTGGAGTGTACAAAACCTCTACGAGCAGTACTTC.

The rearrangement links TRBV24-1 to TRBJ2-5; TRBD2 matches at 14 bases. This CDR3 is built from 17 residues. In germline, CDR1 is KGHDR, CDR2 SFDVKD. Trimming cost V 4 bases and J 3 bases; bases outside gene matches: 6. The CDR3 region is CATSDGTSGSGEETQYF. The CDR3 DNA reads TGTGCCACCAGTGACGGGACTAGCGGGAGTGGGGAAGAGACCCAGTACTTC.

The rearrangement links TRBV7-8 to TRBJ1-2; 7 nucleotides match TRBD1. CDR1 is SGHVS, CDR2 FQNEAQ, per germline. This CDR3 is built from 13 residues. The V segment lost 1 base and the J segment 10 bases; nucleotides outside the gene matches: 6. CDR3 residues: CASSLGTGQDYTF. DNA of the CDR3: TGTGCCAGCAGCTTAGGTACAGGACAGGACTACACCTTC.

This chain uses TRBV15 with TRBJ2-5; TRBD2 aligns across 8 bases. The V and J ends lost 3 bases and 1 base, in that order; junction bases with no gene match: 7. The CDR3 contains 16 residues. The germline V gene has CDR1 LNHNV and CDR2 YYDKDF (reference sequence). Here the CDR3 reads CATSSEAGGSQETQYF. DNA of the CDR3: TGTGCCACCAGCAGTGAGGCGGGAGGCTCCCAAGAGACCCAGTACTTC. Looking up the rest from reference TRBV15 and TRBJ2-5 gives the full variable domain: DAMVIQNPRYQVTQFGKPVTLSCSQTLNHNVMYWYQQKSSQAPKLLFHYYDKDFNNEADTPDNFQSRRPNTSFCFLDIRSPGLGDTAMYLCATSSEAGGSQETQYFGPGTRLLVL.

CDR3 in DNA: TGTGCCTGGAGAAAAAGACAGCCCGCCTACGAGCAGTACTTC. Its protein product is CAWRKRQPAYEQYF. The rearrangement links TRBV30 to TRBJ2-7; D might be TRBD1 (5 bases). This CDR3 has 14 residues. The V end lost 3 bases, the J end lost 2 bases, and 14 bases lay between the germline ends. Germline V gene sequence: CDR1 GTSNPN, CDR2 SVGIG (reference sequence).

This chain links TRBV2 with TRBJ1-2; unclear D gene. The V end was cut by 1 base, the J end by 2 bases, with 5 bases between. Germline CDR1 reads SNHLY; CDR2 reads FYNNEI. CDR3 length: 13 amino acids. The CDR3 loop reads CASSEVQNYGYTF. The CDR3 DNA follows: TGTGCCAGCAGTGAAGTCCAAAACTATGGCTACACCTTC.

CDR3 residues: CASRHRDRAYGYTF. CDR3 in DNA: TGTGCCAGCCGCCACCGGGACAGGGCCTATGGCTACACCTTC. This rearrangement joins TRBV19 to TRBJ1-2; 9 nucleotides align to TRBD1. This CDR3 contains 14 residues. With 9 bases clipped from V and 4 bases from J, the junction kept 9 bases outside the gene matches. Germline CDR1 reads LNHDA; CDR2 reads SQIVND (reference sequence).

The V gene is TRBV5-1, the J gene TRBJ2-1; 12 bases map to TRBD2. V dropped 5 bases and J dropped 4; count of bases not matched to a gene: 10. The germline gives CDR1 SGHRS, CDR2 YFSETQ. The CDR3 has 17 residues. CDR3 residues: CASSFTLAGGAYNEQFF. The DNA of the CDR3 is TGCGCCAGCAGTTTTACCCTAGCGGGAGGGGCGTACAATGAGCAGTTCTTC. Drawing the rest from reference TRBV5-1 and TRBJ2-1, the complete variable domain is KAGVTQTPRYLIKTRGQQVTLSCSPISGHRSVSWYQQTPGQGLQFLFEYFSETQRNKGNFPGRFSGRQFSNSRSEMNVSTLELGDSALYLCASSFTLAGGAYNEQFFGPGTRLTVL.

CDR3 sequence: CAWSSGDSETQYF. CDR3 sequence (DNA): TGTGCCTGGAGCTCCGGGGACTCAGAGACCCAGTACTTC. The chain is built from TRBV30 and TRBJ2-5; D perhaps matches TRBD2 (6 bases). V gave up 3 bases and J gave up 4 bases, with 12 bases separating them. CDR1 is GTSNPN and CDR2 is SVGIG in the germline V gene (reference sequence). CDR3 length: 13 residues. The complete variable domain, with remaining parts taken from reference TRBV30 and TRBJ2-5, reads SQTIHQWPATLVQPVGSPLSLECTVEGTSNPNLYWYRQAAGRGLQLLFYSVGIGQISSEVPQNLSASRPQDRQFILSSKKLLLSDSGFYLCAWSSGDSETQYFGPGTRLLVL.

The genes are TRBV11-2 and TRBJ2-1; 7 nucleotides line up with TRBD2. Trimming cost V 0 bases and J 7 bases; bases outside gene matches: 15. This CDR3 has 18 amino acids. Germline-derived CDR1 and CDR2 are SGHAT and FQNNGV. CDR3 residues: CASSLDGWWEGQRNEQFF. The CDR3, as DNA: TGTGCCAGCAGCTTAGATGGATGGTGGGAGGGCCAAAGGAATGAGCAGTTCTTC.

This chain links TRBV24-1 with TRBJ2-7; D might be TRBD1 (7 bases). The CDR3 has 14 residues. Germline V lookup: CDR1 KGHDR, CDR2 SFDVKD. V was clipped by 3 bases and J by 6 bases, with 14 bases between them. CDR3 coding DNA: TGTGCCACCAGTGATACCGGGACAGCGGGCGAGCAGTACTTC. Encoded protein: CATSDTGTAGEQYF.

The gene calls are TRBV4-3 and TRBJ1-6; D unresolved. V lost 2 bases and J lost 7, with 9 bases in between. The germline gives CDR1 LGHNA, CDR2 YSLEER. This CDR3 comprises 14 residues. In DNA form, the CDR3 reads TGCGCCAGCAGCCAATCGGGGTTCAATTCACCCCTCCACTTT. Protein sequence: CASSQSGFNSPLHF.

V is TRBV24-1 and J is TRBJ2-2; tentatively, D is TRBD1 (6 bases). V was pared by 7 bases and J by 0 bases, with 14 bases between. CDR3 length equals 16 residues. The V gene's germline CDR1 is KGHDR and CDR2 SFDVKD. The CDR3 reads CATRPPGQANTGELFF. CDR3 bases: TGTGCCACCAGGCCGCCGGGACAAGCGAACACCGGGGAGCTGTTTTTT.

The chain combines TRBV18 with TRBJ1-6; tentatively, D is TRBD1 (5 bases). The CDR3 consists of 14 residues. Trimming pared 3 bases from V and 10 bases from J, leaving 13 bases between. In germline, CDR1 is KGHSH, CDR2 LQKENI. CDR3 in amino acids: CASSPGGRSSPLHF. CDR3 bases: TGTGCCAGCTCACCGGGGGGAAGATCGTCACCCCTCCACTTT.

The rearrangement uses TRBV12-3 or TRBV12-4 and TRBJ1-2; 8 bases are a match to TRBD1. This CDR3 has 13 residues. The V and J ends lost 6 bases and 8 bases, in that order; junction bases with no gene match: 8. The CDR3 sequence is CASSLGTGRGYTF. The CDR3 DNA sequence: TGTGCCAGCAGCCTCGGGACAGGCCGCGGCTACACCTTC.

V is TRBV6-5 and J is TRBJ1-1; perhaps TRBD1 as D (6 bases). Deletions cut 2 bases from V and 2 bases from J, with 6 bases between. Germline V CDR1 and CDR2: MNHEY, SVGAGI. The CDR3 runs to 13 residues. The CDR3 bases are TGTGCCAGCAGTTACGGGACAAACACTGAAGCTTTCTTT. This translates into CASSYGTNTEAFF.

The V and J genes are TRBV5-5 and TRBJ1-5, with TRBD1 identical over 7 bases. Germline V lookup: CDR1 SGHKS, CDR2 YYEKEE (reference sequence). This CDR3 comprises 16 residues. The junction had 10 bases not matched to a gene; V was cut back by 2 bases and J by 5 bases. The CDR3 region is CASSLAYRGGDQPQHF. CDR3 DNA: TGTGCCAGCAGCTTAGCCTACAGGGGTGGGGATCAGCCCCAGCATTTT.